What follows is one T cell receptor (beta chain) and its context. The antigen is unknown. The assay was immunoSEQ multiplex PCR, and TCRdb's table has in-frame clones only and misses some. The sample holds approximately 220,000 clones; roughly 91% are singletons and the top ten take approximately 1%. The CDR3 totals 14 residues. Trimming left V 1 base short and J 7 bases short, with 8 bases between. Germline V gives CDR1 MGHDK, CDR2 SYGVNS. This entry belongs to a study of T cell responses to AZD1222 COVID-19 vaccine. Notes on the study in general: Clonal diversity was possibly underestimated; the donors were predominantly white British and more often female. Increases in Spike-specific TCR breadth and depth were seen after two AZD1222 doses.

Sequencing was performed on peripheral blood, taken on day 0 of MenACWY control vaccination. V and J are TRBV25-1 and TRBJ1-6; D gene unclear. The receptor's source is an adult in good health. This CDR3 reads CASSEWTENSPLHF. The CDR3 DNA is TGTGCCAGCAGTGAATGGACGGAGAATTCACCCCTCCACTTT.